Listed below are T cell receptor beta chains from one sample, sequenced in a study of read filtering for tumor transcriptome and immune sequencing. A single record per CDR3 protein comes from TCRdb applying MiXCR to the reads. Here the sample spans 5,800 or so distinct CDR3 sequences, 21% being singletons. The sample consisted of a population of CD138-negative cells sorted from bone marrow. The receptors were sampled from a donor at least 40 years old with multiple myeloma. CDR3s include the opening cysteine and the closing phenylalanine or tryptophan. The order of the fields is D gene, CDR3 length, clone size, V gene, J gene, CDR3 protein, CDR3 DNA. D genes are given only for firm matches. Some rows mark clone size as missing; the rest say once, few, many or name a class of expanded clone.

-	14	-	TRBV7-2	TRBJ2-2	CASSPGLNTGELFF	TGTGCCAGCAGCCCGGGTCTTAACACCGGGGAGCTGTTTTTT
-	15	medium-sized	TRBV30	TRBJ2-2	CAWSRFREGLGELFF	TGTGCCTGGAGTAGGTTCCGGGAAGGGCTCGGGGAGCTGTTTTTT
-	13	many	TRBV30	TRBJ1-2	CAWSLYRNYGYTF	TGTGCCTGGAGTTTATATCGGAACTATGGCTACACCTTC
-	14	medium-sized	TRBV19	TRBJ1-1	CASSIQRWGTEAFF	TGTGCCAGTAGTATTCAAAGGTGGGGGACTGAAGCTTTCTTT
-	14	-	TRBV29-1	TRBJ1-4	CGVGLPGAEEKPFF	TGCGGCGTCGGTCTACCGGGGGCAGAGGAGAAACCGTTTTTT
-	17	-	TRBV5-1	TRBJ2-7	CASSLEPGASRAYEHYF	TGCGCCAGCAGCCTCGAGCCCGGGGCTAGCCGAGCCTACGAGCACTACTTC
TRBD2	15	medium-sized	TRBV27	TRBJ2-1	CASSSGGPSYNEQFF	TGTGCCAGCAGTTCGGGGGGGCCTTCCTACAATGAGCAGTTCTTC
TRBD2	15	medium-sized	TRBV5-1	TRBJ2-1	CASSLTSGKYNEQFF	TGCGCCAGCAGCTTGACTAGCGGGAAGTACAATGAGCAGTTCTTC
-	14	-	TRBV28	TRBJ2-1	CASWTRAKYNEQFF	TGTGCGAGCTGGACTCGCGCCAAGTACAATGAGCAGTTCTTC
-	12	large	TRBV2	TRBJ2-1	CASSVDIDGQFF	TGTGCCAGCAGCGTTGACATAGATGGGCAGTTCTTC
TRBD1	15	many	TRBV20-1	TRBJ2-1	CSARGDRVSYNEQFF	TGCAGTGCTAGAGGGGACAGGGTGTCCTACAATGAGCAGTTCTTC
TRBD2	19	many	TRBV7-9	TRBJ2-1	CASSLETGAGGLSYNEQFF	TGTGCCAGCAGCTTAGAGACGGGAGCGGGAGGGCTATCCTACAATGAGCAGTTCTTC
-	13	many	TRBV15	TRBJ1-5	CATSRDRREPQHF	TGTGCCACCAGCAGAGATCGGAGGGAGCCCCAGCATTTT
-	15	many	TRBV4-1	TRBJ1-2	CASSQVEGSDYGYTF	TGCGCCAGCAGCCAAGTTGAAGGCTCGGACTATGGCTACACCTTC
-	12	many	TRBV2	TRBJ2-7	CASRGDTYEQYF	TGTGCCAGCAGAGGAGACACTTACGAGCAGTACTTC
TRBD2	16	few	TRBV24-1	TRBJ2-2	CATGDAGGADTGELFF	TGTGCCACCGGCGACGCGGGAGGAGCCGACACCGGGGAGCTGTTTTTT
-	11	-	TRBV10-2	TRBJ1-1	CASSRNLVTFF	TGCGCCAGCAGTCGTAACCTCGTAACTTTCTTT
-	15	few	TRBV5-5	TRBJ2-1	CASSRDPFSYNEQFF	TGTGCCAGCAGCCGGGACCCCTTCTCCTACAATGAGCAGTTCTTC
-	16	many	TRBV7-9	TRBJ1-5	CASSLDPSSSNQPQHF	TGTGCCAGCAGCTTAGACCCCAGTTCTAGCAATCAGCCCCAGCATTTT
TRBD1	16	many	TRBV12-3/TRBV12-4	TRBJ1-2	CASSPNPGQGVDGYTF	TGTGCCAGCAGTCCAAATCCGGGACAGGGAGTGGATGGCTACACCTTC
-	13	medium-sized	TRBV24-1	TRBJ1-5	CATSDGGGEPQHF	TGTGCCACCAGTGATGGGGGCGGGGAGCCCCAGCATTTT
TRBD2	14	medium-sized	TRBV4-1	TRBJ2-1	CASSLGTSGDEQFF	TGCGCCAGCAGCCTCGGGACTAGCGGCGATGAGCAGTTCTTC
TRBD1	13	medium-sized	TRBV7-2	TRBJ1-1	CASSTRTGREAFF	TGTGCCAGCAGCACTCGGACAGGGAGAGAAGCTTTCTTT
TRBD1	11	-	TRBV27	TRBJ1-1	CASTGGVGAFF	TGTGCCAGTACAGGGGGCGTGGGGGCTTTCTTT
TRBD1	15	many	TRBV29-1	TRBJ2-3	CSVVRQGVFVDTQYF	TGCAGCGTGGTACGACAGGGGGTTTTTGTCGATACGCAGTATTTT
-	15	many	TRBV7-9	TRBJ2-7	CASSRLQGVKEKQYF	TGTGCCAGCAGCAGACTACAGGGAGTAAAGGAAAAGCAGTACTTC
TRBD2	17	many	TRBV10-3	TRBJ2-1	CAISDPGTSGRYNEQFF	TGTGCCATCAGTGACCCGGGAACTAGCGGGAGGTACAATGAGCAGTTCTTC
TRBD2	14	medium-sized	TRBV18	TRBJ2-7	CASSGLAGNYEQYF	TGTGCCAGCTCTGGACTAGCGGGGAACTACGAGCAGTACTTC
TRBD1	14	many	TRBV5-6	TRBJ2-7	CASSLGQGSYEQYF	TGTGCCAGCAGCTTGGGACAGGGGTCCTACGAGCAGTACTTC
TRBD1	14	many	TRBV4-1	TRBJ1-5	CASSLGTGDQPQHF	TGCGCCAGCAGCCTCGGGACAGGTGATCAGCCCCAGCATTTT
-	12	medium-sized	TRBV27	TRBJ2-1	CASSLLGQRRVF	TGTGCCAGCAGTTTATTAGGCCAGAGAAGGGTCTTC
-	15	few	TRBV7-3	TRBJ1-4	CALPGPRGLGEKLFF	TGTGCCCTTCCGGGACCCCGGGGATTGGGTGAAAAACTGTTTTTC
TRBD2	16	medium-sized	TRBV7-2	TRBJ2-1	CASSLRAGGPASEQFF	TGTGCCAGCAGCTTAAGGGCGGGAGGGCCGGCAAGTGAGCAGTTCTTC
-	13	large	TRBV30	TRBJ2-1	CAWSGQAGNEQFF	TGTGCCTGGAGTGGGCAGGCGGGCAATGAGCAGTTCTTC
-	14	medium-sized	TRBV24-1	TRBJ2-5	CATSDRGSQETQYF	TGTGCCACCAGTGATCGAGGCTCCCAAGAGACCCAGTACTTC
TRBD2	14	many	TRBV19	TRBJ2-3	CASSIGGRADTQYF	TGTGCCAGTAGTATAGGCGGGAGGGCAGATACGCAGTATTTT
-	15	many	TRBV30	TRBJ1-2	CAWSVPGRANYGYTF	TGTGCCTGGAGTGTTCCAGGCAGAGCTAACTATGGCTACACCTTC
TRBD1	16	many	TRBV7-6	TRBJ1-4	CASSSRQGATNEKLFF	TGTGCCAGCAGCTCTCGACAGGGGGCTACTAATGAAAAACTGTTTTTT
-	10	medium-sized	TRBV2	TRBJ2-5	CASREETQYF	TGTGCCAGCAGAGAAGAGACCCAGTACTTC
TRBD2	18	many	TRBV19	TRBJ2-7	CASSPRLAGGSRVYEQYF	TGTGCCAGTAGTCCCCGCCTAGCGGGAGGCTCCCGTGTCTACGAGCAGTACTTC
-	14	medium-sized	TRBV15	TRBJ2-5	CATRTTYGSETQYF	TGTGCCACCAGAACTACATATGGTTCCGAGACCCAGTACTTC
-	13	many	TRBV7-9	TRBJ1-3	CASSPIIGNTIYF	TGTGCCAGCAGCCCAATTATTGGAAACACCATATATTTT
-	15	few	TRBV19	TRBJ2-3	CASKGMGSSTDTQYF	TGTGCCAGTAAGGGTATGGGCAGTTCCACAGATACGCAGTATTTT
TRBD1	16	medium-sized	TRBV24-1	TRBJ2-2	CATSDPWTGGTGELFF	TGTGCCACCAGTGACCCTTGGACAGGGGGGACCGGGGAGCTGTTTTTT
TRBD1	15	medium-sized	TRBV5-1	TRBJ2-1	CASSLNGQGHNEQFF	TGCGCCAGCAGCTTGAATGGACAGGGACACAATGAGCAGTTCTTC